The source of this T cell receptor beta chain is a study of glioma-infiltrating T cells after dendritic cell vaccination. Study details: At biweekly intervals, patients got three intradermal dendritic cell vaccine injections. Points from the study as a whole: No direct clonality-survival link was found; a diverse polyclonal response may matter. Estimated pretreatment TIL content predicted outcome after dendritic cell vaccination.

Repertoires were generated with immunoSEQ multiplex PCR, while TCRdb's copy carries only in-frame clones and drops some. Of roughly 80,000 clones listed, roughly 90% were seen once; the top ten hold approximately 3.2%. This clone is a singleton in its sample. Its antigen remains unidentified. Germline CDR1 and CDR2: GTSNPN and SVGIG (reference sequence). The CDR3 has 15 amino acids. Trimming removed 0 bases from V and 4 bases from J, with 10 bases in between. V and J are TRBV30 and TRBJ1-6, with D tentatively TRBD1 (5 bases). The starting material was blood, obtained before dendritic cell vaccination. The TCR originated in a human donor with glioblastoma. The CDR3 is CAWSVGQQYNSPLHF. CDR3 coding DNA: TGTGCCTGGAGTGTGGGGCAGCAGTATAATTCACCCCTCCACTTT.